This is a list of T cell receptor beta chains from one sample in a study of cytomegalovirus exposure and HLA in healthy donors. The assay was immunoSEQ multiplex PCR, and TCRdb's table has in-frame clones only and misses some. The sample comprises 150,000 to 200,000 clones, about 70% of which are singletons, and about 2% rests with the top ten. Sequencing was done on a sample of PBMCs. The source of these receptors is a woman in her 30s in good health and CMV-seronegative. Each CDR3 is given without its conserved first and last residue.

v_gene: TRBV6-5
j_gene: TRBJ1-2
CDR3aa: ASRPTLRYGYT

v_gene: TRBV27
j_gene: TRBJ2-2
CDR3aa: ASSLYRNTGELF

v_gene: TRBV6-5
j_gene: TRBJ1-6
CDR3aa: ASSYTTGRYNSPLH

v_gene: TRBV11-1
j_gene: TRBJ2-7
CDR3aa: ASSFTRVENEQY

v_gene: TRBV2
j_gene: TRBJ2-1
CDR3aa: ASSRRFNEQF

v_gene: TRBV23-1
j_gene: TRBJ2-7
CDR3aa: ASSQFSDRAGEQY

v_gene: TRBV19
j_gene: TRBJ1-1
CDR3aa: ASTRTSGSHPEAF

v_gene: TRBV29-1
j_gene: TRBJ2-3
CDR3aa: SGLQSTDTQY

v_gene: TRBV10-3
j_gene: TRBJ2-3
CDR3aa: AISQGGRDRGPFTDTQY

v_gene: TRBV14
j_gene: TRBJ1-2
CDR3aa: ASSQEMWSDGYT

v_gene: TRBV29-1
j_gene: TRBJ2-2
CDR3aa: SVSPGLGELF

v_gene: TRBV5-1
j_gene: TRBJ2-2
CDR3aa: ASSLGPGQGAPYTGELF

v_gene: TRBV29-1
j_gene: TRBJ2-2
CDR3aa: SVNQAAVGGTGELF

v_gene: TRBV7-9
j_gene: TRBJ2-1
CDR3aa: ASSLQGSSYNEQF

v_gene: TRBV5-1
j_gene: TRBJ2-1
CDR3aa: ASSLDTLNEQF

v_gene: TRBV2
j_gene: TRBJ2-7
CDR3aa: ASSRGDGNPYEQY

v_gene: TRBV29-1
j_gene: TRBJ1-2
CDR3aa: SVEGLRTGANYGYT

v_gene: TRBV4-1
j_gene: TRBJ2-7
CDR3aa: ASSQVRTSYEQY

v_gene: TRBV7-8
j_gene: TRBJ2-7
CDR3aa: ASSLGGRSYEQY

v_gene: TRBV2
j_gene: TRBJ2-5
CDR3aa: ASSTPGTASQETQY

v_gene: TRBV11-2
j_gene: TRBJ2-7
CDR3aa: ASSLEIGPYEQY

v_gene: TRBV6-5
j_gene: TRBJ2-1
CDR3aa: ASSYLERNEQF

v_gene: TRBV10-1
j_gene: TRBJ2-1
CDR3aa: ASSEYRSDEQF

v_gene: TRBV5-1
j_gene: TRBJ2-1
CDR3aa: ASSLAVGSYNEQF

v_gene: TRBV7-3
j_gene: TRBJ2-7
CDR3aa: ASSIPGQGTYEQY

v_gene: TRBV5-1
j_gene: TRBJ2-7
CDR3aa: ASSFAGSYEQY

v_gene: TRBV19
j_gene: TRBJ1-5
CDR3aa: ASSSPNREGSNQPQH

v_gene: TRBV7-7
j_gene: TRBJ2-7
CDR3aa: ASSLAQGRSYEQY

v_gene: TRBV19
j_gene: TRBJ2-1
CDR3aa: ASSISGGGEQF

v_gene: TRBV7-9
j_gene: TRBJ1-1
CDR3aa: ASSFGADTGEAF

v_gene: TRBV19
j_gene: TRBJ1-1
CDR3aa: ASSARRGAFWNTEAF

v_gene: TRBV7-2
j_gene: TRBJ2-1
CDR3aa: ASSPPHRDYSVQF

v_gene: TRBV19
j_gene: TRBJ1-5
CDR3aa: ASSGGPETQPQH

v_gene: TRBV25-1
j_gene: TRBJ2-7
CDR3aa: ASSGTGYEQY

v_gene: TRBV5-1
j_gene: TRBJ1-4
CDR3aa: ASSKDRVSSEKLF

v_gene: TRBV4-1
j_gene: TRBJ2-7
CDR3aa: ASSQDTSTYEQY

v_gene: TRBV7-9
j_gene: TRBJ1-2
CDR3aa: ASSPGRTDDYGYT

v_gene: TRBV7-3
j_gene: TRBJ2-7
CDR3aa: ASSSSSGTYEQY

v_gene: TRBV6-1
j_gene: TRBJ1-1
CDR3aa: ASSEGLRGTEAF

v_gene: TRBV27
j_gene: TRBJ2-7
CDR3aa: ASSPSGRYEQY

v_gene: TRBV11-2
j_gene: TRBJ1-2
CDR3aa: ASSPRTDFNYGYT

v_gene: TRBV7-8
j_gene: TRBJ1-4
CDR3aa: ASSLDRDRGSRNEKLF

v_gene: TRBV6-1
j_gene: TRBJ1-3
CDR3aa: ASSEDSGAGDTIY

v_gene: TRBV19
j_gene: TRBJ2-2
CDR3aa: ASTPNRVRTGELF

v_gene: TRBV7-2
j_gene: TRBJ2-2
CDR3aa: ASSSLRRRPAELF

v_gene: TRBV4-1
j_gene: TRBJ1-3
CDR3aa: ASSQEFRRVLVGNTIY

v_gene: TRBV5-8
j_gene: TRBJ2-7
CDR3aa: ASTKWPAGGPGEQY

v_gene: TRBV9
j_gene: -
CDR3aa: ASSGRNSFSYEQY